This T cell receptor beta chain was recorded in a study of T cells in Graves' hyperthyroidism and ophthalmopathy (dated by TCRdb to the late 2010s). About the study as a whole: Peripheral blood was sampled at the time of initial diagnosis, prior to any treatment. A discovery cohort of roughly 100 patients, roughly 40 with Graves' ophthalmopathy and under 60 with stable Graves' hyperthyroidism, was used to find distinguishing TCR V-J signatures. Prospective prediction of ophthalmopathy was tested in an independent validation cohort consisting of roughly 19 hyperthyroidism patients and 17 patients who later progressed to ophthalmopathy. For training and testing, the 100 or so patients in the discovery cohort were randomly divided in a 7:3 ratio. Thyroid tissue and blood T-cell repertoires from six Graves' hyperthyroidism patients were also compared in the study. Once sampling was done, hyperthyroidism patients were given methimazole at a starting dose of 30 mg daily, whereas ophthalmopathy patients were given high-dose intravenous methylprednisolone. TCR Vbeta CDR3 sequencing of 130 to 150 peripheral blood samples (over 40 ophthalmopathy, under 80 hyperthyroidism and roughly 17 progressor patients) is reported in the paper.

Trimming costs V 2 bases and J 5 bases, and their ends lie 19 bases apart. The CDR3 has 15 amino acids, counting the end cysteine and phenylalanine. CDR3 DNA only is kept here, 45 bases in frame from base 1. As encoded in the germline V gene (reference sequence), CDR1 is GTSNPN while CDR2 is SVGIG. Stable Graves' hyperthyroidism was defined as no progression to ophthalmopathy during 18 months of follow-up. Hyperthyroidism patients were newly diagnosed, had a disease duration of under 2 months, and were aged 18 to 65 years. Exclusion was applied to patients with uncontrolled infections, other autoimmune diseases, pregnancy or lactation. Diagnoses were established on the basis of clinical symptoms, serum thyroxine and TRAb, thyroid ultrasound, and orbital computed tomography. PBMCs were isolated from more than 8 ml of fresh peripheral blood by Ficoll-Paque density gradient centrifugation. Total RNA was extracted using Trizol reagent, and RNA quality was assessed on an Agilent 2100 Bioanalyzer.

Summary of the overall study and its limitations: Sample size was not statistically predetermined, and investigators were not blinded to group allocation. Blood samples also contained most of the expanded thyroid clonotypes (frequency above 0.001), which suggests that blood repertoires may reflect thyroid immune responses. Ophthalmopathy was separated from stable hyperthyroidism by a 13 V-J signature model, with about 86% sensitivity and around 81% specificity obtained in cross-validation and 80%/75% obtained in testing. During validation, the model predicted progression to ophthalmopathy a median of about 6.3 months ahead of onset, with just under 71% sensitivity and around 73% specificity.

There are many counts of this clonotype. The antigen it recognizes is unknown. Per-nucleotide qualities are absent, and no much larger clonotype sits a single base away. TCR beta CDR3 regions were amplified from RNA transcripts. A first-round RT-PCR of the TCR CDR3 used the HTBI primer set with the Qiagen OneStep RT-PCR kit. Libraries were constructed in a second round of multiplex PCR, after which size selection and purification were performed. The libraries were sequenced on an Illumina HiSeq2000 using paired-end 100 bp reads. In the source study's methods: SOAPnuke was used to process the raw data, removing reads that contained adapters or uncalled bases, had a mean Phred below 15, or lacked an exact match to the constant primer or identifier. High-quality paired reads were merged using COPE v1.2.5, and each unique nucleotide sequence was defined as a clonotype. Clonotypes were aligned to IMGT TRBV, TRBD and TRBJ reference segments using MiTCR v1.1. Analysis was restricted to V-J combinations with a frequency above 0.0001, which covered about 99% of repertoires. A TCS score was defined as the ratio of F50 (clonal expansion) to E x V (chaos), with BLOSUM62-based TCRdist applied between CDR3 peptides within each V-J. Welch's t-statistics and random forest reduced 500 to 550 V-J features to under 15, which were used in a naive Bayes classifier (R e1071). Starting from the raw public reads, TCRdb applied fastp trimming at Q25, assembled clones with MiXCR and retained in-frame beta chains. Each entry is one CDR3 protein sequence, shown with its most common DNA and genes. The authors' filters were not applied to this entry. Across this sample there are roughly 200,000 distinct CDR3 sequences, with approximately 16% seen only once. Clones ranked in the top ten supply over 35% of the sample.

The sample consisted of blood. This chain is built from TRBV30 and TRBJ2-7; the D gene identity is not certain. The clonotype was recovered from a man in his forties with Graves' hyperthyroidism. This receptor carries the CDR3 CAWSPIPQFANEQYF. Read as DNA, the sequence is TGTGCCTGGAGTCCCATTCCCCAGTTCGCCAACGAGCAGTACTTC.